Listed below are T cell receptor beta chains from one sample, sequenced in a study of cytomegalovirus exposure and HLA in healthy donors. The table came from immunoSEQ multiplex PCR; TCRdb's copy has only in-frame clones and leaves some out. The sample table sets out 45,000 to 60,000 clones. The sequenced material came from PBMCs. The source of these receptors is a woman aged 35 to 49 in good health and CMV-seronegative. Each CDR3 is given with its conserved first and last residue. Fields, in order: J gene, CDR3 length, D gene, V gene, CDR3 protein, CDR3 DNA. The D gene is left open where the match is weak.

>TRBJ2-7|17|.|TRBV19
CASSIPPGGDRSYEQYF
TGTGCCAGTAGTATCCCCCCTGGGGGGGACAGGTCGTACGAGCAGTACTTC
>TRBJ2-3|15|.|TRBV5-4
CASSSRDIFPDTQYF
TGTGCCAGCAGCTCAAGGGACATTTTTCCAGATACGCAGTATTTT
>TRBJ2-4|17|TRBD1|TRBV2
CASSESRQGIAKNIQYF
TGTGCCAGCAGTGAATCCCGACAGGGTATAGCCAAAAACATTCAGTACTTC
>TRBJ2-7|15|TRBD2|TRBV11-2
CASSYERGGAGEQYF
TGTGCCAGCAGCTATGAGCGGGGGGGGGCCGGCGAGCAGTACTTC
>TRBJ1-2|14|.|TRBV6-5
CASSPPLRDSGYTF
TGTGCCAGCAGCCCACCCCTACGCGACAGCGGCTACACCTTC
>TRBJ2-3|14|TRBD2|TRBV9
CASSKAGGTDTQYF
TGTGCCAGCAGTAAAGCGGGAGGGACAGATACGCAGTATTTT
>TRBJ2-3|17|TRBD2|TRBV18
CASSSIAGISSTDTQYF
TGTGCCAGCTCATCCATAGCGGGGATAAGTAGCACAGATACGCAGTATTTT
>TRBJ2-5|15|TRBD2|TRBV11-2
CASSLAGGAGETQYF
TGTGCCAGCAGCTTAGCGGGGGGTGCGGGGGAGACCCAGTACTTC
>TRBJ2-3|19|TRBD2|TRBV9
CASRPGAKSGSRDTDTQYF
TGTGCCAGCAGGCCCGGAGCGAAAAGCGGGAGTAGGGACACAGATACGCAGTATTTT
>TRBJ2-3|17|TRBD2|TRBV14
CASSLSGTSGDMDTQYF
TGTGCCAGCAGCCTTTCCGGGACTAGCGGGGACATGGATACGCAGTATTTT
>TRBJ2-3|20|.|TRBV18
CASSRWTEATMGGITDTQYF
TGTGCCAGCTCCCGATGGACAGAGGCTACGATGGGAGGGATCACAGATACGCAGTATTTT
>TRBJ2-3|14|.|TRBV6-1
CASSWAGAADTQYF
TGTGCCAGCAGTTGGGCAGGGGCGGCAGATACGCAGTATTTT
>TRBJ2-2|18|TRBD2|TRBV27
CASRPSTSGGPTEPPLFF
TGTGCCAGCAGACCATCGACTAGCGGGGGCCCGACTGAACCCCCCTTGTTTTTT
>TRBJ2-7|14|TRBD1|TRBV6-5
CASKTGTGGYEQYF
TGTGCCAGCAAAACCGGGACAGGGGGCTACGAGCAGTACTTC
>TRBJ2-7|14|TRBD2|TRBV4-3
CASSRAGAFTEQYF
TGCGCCAGCAGCCGGGCGGGAGCCTTTACCGAGCAGTACTTC
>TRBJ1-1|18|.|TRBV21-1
CASSKKKGLAGRDTEAFF
TGTGCCAGCAGCAAAAAAAAAGGGTTAGCGGGGAGGGACACTGAAGCTTTCTTT
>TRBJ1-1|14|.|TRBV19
CASRKPGGNTEAFF
TGTGCCAGCAGAAAGCCGGGGGGTAACACTGAAGCTTTCTTT
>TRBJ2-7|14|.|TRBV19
CASSPSRSSYEQYF
TGTGCCAGTAGTCCGTCACGGTCCTCCTACGAGCAGTACTTC
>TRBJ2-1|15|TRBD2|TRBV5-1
CASSSSSGTNNEQFF
TGCGCCAGCAGCTCCTCTAGCGGGACTAACAATGAGCAGTTCTTC
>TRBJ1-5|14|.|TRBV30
CAWSRDFGNQPQHF
TGTGCCTGGTCCCGGGACTTTGGCAATCAGCCCCAGCATTTT
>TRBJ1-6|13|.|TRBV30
CAWSVNEGSPLHF
TGTGCCTGGAGTGTAAATGAGGGCTCGCCCCTCCACTTT
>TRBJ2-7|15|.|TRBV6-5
CASSYSRQGSYEQYF
TGTGCCAGCAGTTACTCGAGGCAGGGGAGCTACGAGCAGTACTTC